This passage covers 27 T cell receptor beta chains from one sample sequenced in a study of blood T cell repertoires in COVID-19. TCRdb's copy holds only in-frame clones and misses some; the assay was immunoSEQ multiplex PCR. The table records 250,000 or so clones, approximately 86% of them present only once. Sequencing was done on a sample of PBMCs or T cells enriched from blood (not recorded which). Source of these receptors: a woman between 18 and 29 years old who had recovered from COVID-19.

V and J are TRBV6-5 and TRBJ1-1, with D unresolved. From germline, CDR1 is MNHEY and CDR2 SVGAGI. Between the trimmed V and J ends, which lost 6 bases and 3 bases, there was a span of 11 bases. The CDR3 extends over 13 amino acids. This CDR3 is CASRRGRDTEAFF. DNA of the CDR3: TGTGCCAGCAGACGTGGGAGGGACACTGAAGCTTTCTTT.

The rearrangement uses TRBV6-1 and TRBJ2-5; 15 nucleotides match TRBD2. Germline V gives CDR1 MNHNS, CDR2 SASEGT. This CDR3 region has 19 residues. V was clipped by 2 bases and J by 2 bases; unmatched bases: 9. The DNA for the CDR3 is TGTGCCAGCAGTGAATTTTGGACTAGCGGGAGGGGGGGACAAGAGACCCAGTACTTC. It yields the protein CASSEFWTSGRGGQETQYF.

The V and J genes are TRBV10-3 and TRBJ2-7; 9 nucleotides agree with TRBD1. This CDR3 comprises 14 residues. V lost 4 bases to trimming and J lost 2 bases; unmatched junction nucleotides: 3. In germline, CDR1 is ENHRY, CDR2 SYGVKD. CDR3 sequence (DNA): TGTGCCATCAGTGGCGGACAGGGGCCCTACGAGCAGTACTTC. Translated, it gives CAISGGQGPYEQYF.

The chain links TRBV30 to TRBJ1-5, with D possibly matching TRBD1 (6 bases). CDR1 and CDR2 from the germline V gene are GTSNPN and SVGIG (reference sequence). The CDR3 runs 16 residues. CDR3 amino acids: CAYKVGQFYSNQPQHF. CDR3 DNA: TGTGCATACAAAGTCGGACAGTTTTATAGCAATCAGCCCCAGCATTTT. The variable domain in full, with the rest retrieved from reference TRBV30 and TRBJ1-5, is SQTIHQWPATLVQPVGSPLSLECTVEGTSNPNLYWYRQAAGRGLQLLFYSVGIGQISSEVPQNLSASRPQDRQFILSSKKLLLSDSGFYLCAYKVGQFYSNQPQHFGDGTRLSIL.

The chain uses TRBV5-4 and TRBJ1-1; 7 bases fit TRBD1. After removal of 4 bases from V and 7 bases from J, the junction contained 7 bases not matched to a gene. Per the germline V gene, CDR1 is SGHNT and CDR2 is YYREEE (reference sequence). CDR3 length: 13 residues. The CDR3 DNA follows: TGTGCCAGCAGCCAAACAGGGGACCTTGAAGCTTTCTTT. This translates into CASSQTGDLEAFF.

The chain has TRBV19 and TRBJ1-4, with 11 bases matching TRBD1. Trimming removed 7 bases from V and 8 bases from J; junction bases left unmatched: 6. This CDR3 spans 14 amino acids. Germline CDR1 reads LNHDA; CDR2 reads SQIVND (reference sequence). The CDR3 sequence: CASNSGQGGEKLFF. The CDR3 DNA reads as TGTGCCAGTAATTCGGGACAGGGGGGGGAAAAACTGTTTTTT. Based on the CDR3 plus reference TRBV19 and TRBJ1-4, the full variable domain is DGGITQSPKYLFRKEGQNVTLSCEQNLNHDAMYWYRQDPGQGLRLIYYSQIVNDFQKGDIAEGYSVSREKKESFPLTVTSAQKNPTAFYLCASNSGQGGEKLFFGSGTQLSVL.

DNA for the CDR3: TGTGCCAGCAGTCCCGGCCTAGGGACTAATAACGAGCAGTACTTC. Its protein product is CASSPGLGTNNEQYF. This rearrangement joins TRBV2 to TRBJ2-7; 7 bases are shared with TRBD2. The CDR3 extends over 15 amino acids. The junction had 12 bases not matched to a gene; V was cut back by 5 bases and J by 5 bases. Per germline, CDR1 SNHLY and CDR2 FYNNEI.

The chain has TRBV14 and TRBJ2-5; tentative D call: TRBD2 (7 bases). The V end lost 6 bases, the J end lost 4 bases, and 12 bases lay between the germline ends. Germline CDR1 and CDR2: SGHDN and FVKESK. The CDR3 covers 13 residues. As DNA, the CDR3 is TGTGCCAGCAGTCCGGGGGGCCCAGAGACCCAGTACTTC. It specifies CASSPGGPETQYF. The entire variable domain, with the rest obtained from reference TRBV14 and TRBJ2-5, is as follows: EAGVTQFPSHSVIEKGQTVTLRCDPISGHDNLYWYRRVMGKEIKFLLHFVKESKQDESGMPNNRFLAERTGGTYSTLKVQPAELEDSGVYFCASSPGGPETQYFGPGTRLLVL.

J is TRBJ2-1 and V is TRBV2, with 9 positions matching TRBD1. V lost 5 bases, J lost 4 bases, and 6 bases stayed unmatched. The CDR3 contains 15 residues. The germline V gene has CDR1 SNHLY and CDR2 FYNNEI. The CDR3 DNA sequence: TGTGCCAGCAGTACCACCGGGACAGGGTACAATGAGCAGTTCTTC. Protein product: CASSTTGTGYNEQFF.

The chain uses TRBV19 and TRBJ1-6, with TRBD1 identical over 11 bases. From germline, CDR1 is LNHDA and CDR2 SQIVND (reference sequence). The CDR3 is 16 residues long. Unmatched junction bases numbered 4, after V lost 3 bases and J lost 6 bases. The CDR3 nucleotides read TGTGCCAGTAGTATCGGACAGGGGGCTGGTAATTCACCCCTCCACTTT. Its protein product is CASSIGQGAGNSPLHF.

This rearrangement joins TRBV5-8 to TRBJ1-6; 8 bases are a match to TRBD1. Germline V lookup: CDR1 SGHTS, CDR2 YDEGEE. This CDR3 contains 14 residues. J lost 9 bases, V lost 0 bases, and 2 bases had no gene match. The CDR3 loop reads CASSLVDRGSPLHF. The CDR3 DNA is TGTGCCAGCAGCTTGGTCGACAGGGGTTCACCCCTCCACTTT.

This clone is a singleton in its sample. The genes are TRBV3-1 (or the pseudogene TRBV3-2) and TRBJ2-5, with D possibly matching TRBD1 (6 bases). The CDR3 has 11 amino acids. The germline V and J ends were trimmed by 4 bases and 13 bases, with 13 bases remaining between them. Germline CDR1 LGHDT, CDR2 YNNKEL (reference sequence). The CDR3 region is CASSRGRGLYF. Here the CDR3 DNA reads TGTGCCAGCAGCCGGGGGCGTGGACTGTACTTC.

The genes are TRBV5-4 and TRBJ2-1; 8 nucleotides line up with TRBD2. After removal of 4 bases from V and 9 bases from J, the junction contained 12 bases not matched to a gene. The CDR3 spans 15 residues. CDR1 is SGHNT, CDR2 YYREEE, per germline (reference sequence). The CDR3 loop reads CASSPSGGRNSEQFF. The CDR3 nucleotides read TGTGCCAGCAGCCCCTCCGGCGGGAGGAATAGTGAGCAGTTCTTC.

V gene TRBV11-2 combines with J gene TRBJ1-1; D is perhaps TRBD1 (5 bases). Germline CDR1 SGHAT, CDR2 FQNNGV. This CDR3 is built from 14 residues. V dropped 6 bases and J dropped 7 bases, with 18 bases sitting between them. CDR3: CASRRPQGAFEAFF. The CDR3 bases are TGTGCCAGCAGACGGCCCCAGGGTGCCTTTGAAGCTTTCTTT.

V is TRBV6-2 or TRBV6-3 and J is TRBJ1-1; D uncertain. The V and J ends lost 4 bases and 1 base respectively, with 7 bases between them. Germline CDR1 MNHEY, CDR2 SVGEGT. This CDR3 contains 13 residues. The CDR3 coding sequence is TGTGCCAGCAGTTCCAGCGAGAACACTGAAGCTTTCTTT. This gives the protein CASSSSENTEAFF.

The chain combines TRBV10-2 with TRBJ2-7; TRBD2 aligns across 10 bases. Trimming at V came to 6 bases and at J to 4 bases, leaving 6 bases not matched to a gene. There are 14 residues in the CDR3. Looked up from germline, CDR1 is WSHSY and CDR2 is SAAADI. CDR3 region: CASRDGLAAYEQYF. The CDR3 DNA reads TGCGCCAGCAGAGATGGACTAGCGGCGTACGAGCAGTACTTC.

The gene calls are TRBV5-4 and TRBJ2-3; the match to TRBD1 covers 7 bases. This CDR3 region has 17 residues. Trimming at V came to 0 bases and at J to 8 bases, leaving 15 bases not matched to a gene. Germline values: CDR1 SGHNT, CDR2 YYREEE (reference sequence). The CDR3 region is CASSLDSDRVGSGTQYF. CDR3 in DNA: TGTGCCAGCAGCTTGGATAGCGACAGGGTCGGATCGGGTACGCAGTATTTT.

The CDR3 is CATSDIGNEQFF. In DNA, the CDR3 is TGTGCCACCAGTGATATCGGCAATGAGCAGTTCTTC. The chain has TRBV24-1 and TRBJ2-1; D remains ambiguous. V lost 3 bases and J 6 bases, leaving 5 bases between the germline ends. The germline CDR1 and CDR2 sequences are KGHDR and SFDVKD. This CDR3 comprises 12 residues.

This clone was seen a single time. V and J are TRBV4-1 and TRBJ2-3; 9 bases match TRBD2. The CDR3 loop spans 15 amino acids. Per germline, CDR1 MGHRA and CDR2 YSYEKL. V shed 4 bases and J 4 bases; nucleotides not matched to a gene: 6. The CDR3: CASSLLAGAADTQYF. The CDR3 coding sequence is TGCGCCAGCAGCCTCTTAGCGGGAGCAGCAGATACGCAGTATTTT.

The V and J genes are TRBV9 and TRBJ1-6; 9 bases line up with TRBD1. CDR1 is SGDLS and CDR2 is YYNGEE in the germline V gene. This CDR3 has 14 residues. The junction had 4 bases not matched to a gene; V was cut back by 0 bases and J by 12 bases. CDR3 coding DNA: TGTGCCAGCAGCGTAGGGGACAGGGTGAAACCCCTCCACTTT. It is translated as CASSVGDRVKPLHF.

The V and J genes are TRBV4-1 and TRBJ2-2, with D tentatively TRBD1 (5 bases). Trimming shortened V by 6 bases and J by 6 bases, and 14 bases separated the two germline ends. The germline V gene has CDR1 MGHRA and CDR2 YSYEKL. The CDR3 length is 14 residues. The CDR3 DNA follows: TGCGCCAGCAGAAATTTCAGGGAAGCCGGGGAGCTGTTTTTT. It encodes CASRNFREAGELFF.

This sequence joins TRBV9 and TRBJ1-2; the D gene is possibly TRBD1 (6 bases). Germline-derived CDR1 and CDR2 are SGDLS and YYNGEE. Between the trimmed V and J ends, which lost 3 bases and 4 bases, there was a span of 16 bases. This CDR3 spans 15 amino acids. The CDR3 spells CASSAEGGLGYGYTF. CDR3 in DNA: TGTGCCAGCAGCGCCGAGGGGGGGCTGGGCTATGGCTACACCTTC.

This rearrangement joins TRBV19 to TRBJ1-1; D gene ambiguous. Trimming left V 10 bases short and J 2 bases short, with 8 bases between. The CDR3 sequence is 11 residues long. Germline V lookup: CDR1 LNHDA, CDR2 SQIVND (reference sequence). The chain's CDR3 is CATLTNTEAFF. The CDR3 coding sequence is TGTGCCACCTTGACAAACACTGAAGCTTTCTTT.

V is TRBV5-4 and J is TRBJ1-2; D gene uncertain. CDR1 and CDR2 (germline): SGHNT, YYREEE (reference sequence). V was clipped by 4 bases and J by 5 bases, with 12 bases between them. This CDR3 is built from 13 residues. The CDR3 coding sequence is TGTGCCAGCAGCCTCTCGGGGTGGTATGGCTACACCTTC. This sequence encodes CASSLSGWYGYTF. Full variable domain (outside the CDR3, taken from reference TRBV5-4 and TRBJ1-2): ETGVTQSPTHLIKTRGQQVTLRCSSQSGHNTVSWYQQALGQGPQFIFQYYREEENGRGNFPPRFSGLQFPNYSSELNVNALELDDSALYLCASSLSGWYGYTFGSGTRLTVV.

The chain employs TRBV5-1 and TRBJ2-7; 15 bases agree with TRBD2. V was pared by 3 bases and J by 4 bases, with 11 bases of the junction left unmatched. In germline, CDR1 is SGHRS, CDR2 YFSETQ. CDR3 length equals 18 residues. The CDR3 reads CASSSGRRTSGGAYEQYF. The CDR3 DNA follows: TGCGCCAGCAGCTCTGGGCGCCGGACTAGCGGGGGGGCTTACGAGCAGTACTTC.

This clone has more than one count but fewer than ten. This CDR3 is CAWGYHVGQAKNIQYF. The DNA of the CDR3 is TGTGCCTGGGGATACCATGTGGGACAGGCCAAAAACATTCAGTACTTC. The chain couples TRBV30 to TRBJ2-4, with 7 bases fitting TRBD1. Germline CDR1 reads GTSNPN; CDR2 reads SVGIG (reference sequence). V shed 5 bases, J shed 1 base, and the junction held 11 bases outside the gene matches. The CDR3 covers 16 residues.

The chain is built from TRBV7-6 and TRBJ2-7; 9 bases match TRBD1. V gave up 5 bases and J gave up 6 bases; unmatched junction bases: 11. The CDR3 sequence is 15 residues long. From germline, CDR1 is SGHVS and CDR2 FNYEAQ. The CDR3 DNA reads TGTGCCAGCAGCACCCCACAGGGGGCGGAGGGCGAGCAGTACTTC. This sequence encodes CASSTPQGAEGEQYF.